The 7 T cell receptor beta chains listed next were all sequenced from one sample in a study of preoperative IRX-2 immunotherapy in early breast cancer. Generated by immunoSEQ multiplex PCR, the TCRdb table keeps only in-frame clones and is missing some. The sample records around 25,000 clones, 85% to 95% being singletons. Specified treatment: preoperative locoregional IRX-2 cytokine immunotherapy. Source: tumor tissue, taken after IRX-2 immunotherapy. These receptors originate from a human donor with breast cancer.

The sample holds a few counts of this clone. The V and J genes are TRBV6-5 and TRBJ1-5, with D uncertain. This CDR3 has 14 amino acids. The germline V gene has CDR1 MNHEY and CDR2 SVGAGI. Deletions cut 3 bases from V and 3 bases from J, with 9 bases between. CDR3 amino acids: CASSYGGINQPQHF. The CDR3 DNA follows: TGTGCCAGCAGTTATGGAGGGATCAATCAGCCCCAGCATTTT.

The J gene is TRBJ1-2, the V gene TRBV11-2, with TRBD1 as a possible D gene (5 bases). With 2 bases removed from V and 4 bases from J, the gap between germline ends came to 20 bases. Germline CDR1 is SGHAT and CDR2 is FQNNGV. The CDR3 sequence is 17 residues long. CDR3 sequence (DNA): TGTGCCAGCAGCTTACGAAGGGGCCAAGAAAGCCGCTATGGCTACACCTTC. This encodes CASSLRRGQESRYGYTF.

The V call is TRBV7-6, the J call TRBJ2-7; no clear D gene. The CDR3 covers 13 residues. The germline V gene encodes CDR1 SGHVS and CDR2 FNYEAQ. Trimming removed 1 base at V and 2 bases at J, with 6 bases between. The CDR3 here is CASSLDHPYEQYF. The CDR3 coding sequence is TGTGCCAGCAGCTTAGACCATCCCTACGAGCAGTACTTC. Looking up the rest from reference TRBV7-6 and TRBJ2-7 gives the full variable domain: GAGVSQSPRYKVTKRGQDVALRCDPISGHVSLYWYRQALGQGPEFLTYFNYEAQQDKSGLPNDRFSAERPEGSISTLTIQRTEQRDSAMYRCASSLDHPYEQYFGPGTRLTVT.

The chain uses TRBV27 and TRBJ2-7, with 9 positions matching TRBD1. J was trimmed by 6 bases and V by 7 bases; bases with no gene match: 4. The CDR3 contains 12 residues. Germline V gene lookup returns CDR1 MNHEY and CDR2 SMNVEV (reference sequence). CDR3 coding DNA: TGTGCCAGCAAGGACAGGGGAGGCGAGCAGTACTTC. It yields the protein CASKDRGGEQYF.

J is TRBJ2-3 and V is TRBV4-1; the D gene is possibly TRBD1 (6 bases). Germline V gene sequence: CDR1 MGHRA, CDR2 YSYEKL. CDR3 size: 15 residues. Deletions cut 2 bases from V and 3 bases from J, with 12 bases between. CDR3 in DNA: TGCGCCAGCAGCCAACCTAACAGGGAAACAGATACGCAGTATTTT. Protein: CASSQPNRETDTQYF.

The CDR3 nucleotides are TGTGCCAGCAGCCCCGATTTTGGGGTCGTGGGCGAGCAGTACTTC. This codes for CASSPDFGVVGEQYF. The V gene is TRBV6-5, the J gene TRBJ2-7; D is unclear. CDR1 MNHEY and CDR2 SVGAGI come from the germline V gene. This CDR3 region has 15 residues. V lost 6 bases, J lost 6 bases, and 21 bases lay in between.

The chain links TRBV2 to TRBJ2-5, with a tentative D call TRBD2 (6 bases). CDR1 is SNHLY, CDR2 FYNNEI, per germline. V lost 4 bases, J lost 5 bases, and 17 bases lay in between. The CDR3 loop spans 15 amino acids. As DNA, the CDR3 is TGTGCCAGCAGTGTCTTAGAAGGGGCGGGGGAGACCCAGTACTTC. This gives the protein CASSVLEGAGETQYF.